This record looks at one TCR beta chain sequence and its context. The antigen remains undetermined. The sample comes from a study of T cell responses to AZD1222 COVID-19 vaccine. Study details: Second-dose schedules of about 4 or about 12 weeks were combined.

Produced via immunoSEQ multiplex PCR; TCRdb's table is partial and in-frame only. The data show more than 140,000 clones, 88% seen once. Unmatched junction bases numbered 9, after V lost 0 bases and J lost 4 bases. Germline V gene data show CDR1 as MNHEY and CDR2 as SVGEGT. The CDR3 consists of 18 residues. Study-level findings and limits: Spike-specific TCRs gained breadth and depth after people received two AZD1222 doses. As reported, nearly half of all spike-specific TCRs target variant regions that are unmutated.

The sample here was peripheral blood, taken on day 0 of AZD1222 vaccination. The origin of this receptor is an adult in good health. The rearrangement links TRBV6-2 or TRBV6-3 to TRBJ2-7; 13 nucleotides align to TRBD2. The CDR3 loop is CASSYSIGLAGVKYEQYF. In DNA form, the CDR3 reads TGTGCCAGCAGTTACTCGATAGGACTAGCGGGAGTGAAATACGAGCAGTACTTC.